Reported below is one TCR beta chain. Its matching antigen is unknown. The data belong to a study of somatic mutations in cytotoxic T cells in rheumatoid arthritis. At the level of the study: The flow sorting of some V beta antibody-stained T-cell populations reached nearly 100% purity, and the sorted populations included V beta1+ cells sequenced for TCRB.

Study conclusions and caveats: Which antigens the expanded CD8+ clones targeted was unknown. The largest CD8+ clone made up over 20% of CD8+ cells in about an eighth of the roughly 65 patients. Compared with age-matched healthy controls, rheumatoid arthritis patients did not differ significantly in CD8+ T-cell clonality.

TCRdb's table, derived via immunoSEQ multiplex PCR, lists solely in-frame clones and lacks some. The sample has 30,000 to 45,000 clones, approximately 80% seen once. The sequence derives from a man aged 35 to 55 in good health. The sample taken for sequencing was CD8+ T cells sorted from blood.

CDR3 DNA sequence: TGTGCCAGCACCCCTGGGGGCTCCTACGAGCAGTACTTC. It is translated as CASTPGGSYEQYF. The chain couples TRBV25-1 to TRBJ2-7; TRBD1 or TRBD2 may be the D gene (5 bases each). Trimming left V 7 bases short and J 0 bases short, with 10 bases between. CDR3 size: 13 residues. Germline CDR1 reads MGHDK; CDR2 reads SYGVNS.